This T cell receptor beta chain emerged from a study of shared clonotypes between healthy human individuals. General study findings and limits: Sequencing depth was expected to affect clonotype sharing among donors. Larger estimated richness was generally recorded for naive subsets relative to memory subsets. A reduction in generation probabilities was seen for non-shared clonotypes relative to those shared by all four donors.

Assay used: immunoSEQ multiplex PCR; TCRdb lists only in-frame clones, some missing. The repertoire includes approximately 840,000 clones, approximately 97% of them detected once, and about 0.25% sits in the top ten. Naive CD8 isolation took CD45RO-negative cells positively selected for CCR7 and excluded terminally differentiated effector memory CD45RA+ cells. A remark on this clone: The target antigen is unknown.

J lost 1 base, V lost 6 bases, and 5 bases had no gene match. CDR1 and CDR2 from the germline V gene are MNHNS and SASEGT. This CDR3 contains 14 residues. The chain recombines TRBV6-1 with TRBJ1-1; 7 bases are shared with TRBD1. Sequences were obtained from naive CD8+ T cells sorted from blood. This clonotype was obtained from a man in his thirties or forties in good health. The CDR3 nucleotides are TGTGCCAGCAGACCCAGACAGGGGAACACTGAAGCTTTCTTT. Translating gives CASRPRQGNTEAFF.